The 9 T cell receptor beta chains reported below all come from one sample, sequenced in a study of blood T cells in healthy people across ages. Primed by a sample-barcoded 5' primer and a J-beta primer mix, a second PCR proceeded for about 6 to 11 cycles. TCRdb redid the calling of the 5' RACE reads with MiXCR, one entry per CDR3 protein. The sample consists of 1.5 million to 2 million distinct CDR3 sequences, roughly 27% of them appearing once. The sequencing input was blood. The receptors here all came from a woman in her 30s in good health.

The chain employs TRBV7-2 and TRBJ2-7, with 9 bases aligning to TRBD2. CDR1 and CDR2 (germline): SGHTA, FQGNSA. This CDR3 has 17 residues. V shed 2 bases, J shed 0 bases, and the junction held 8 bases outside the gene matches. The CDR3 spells CASSLTPSGVSSYEQYF. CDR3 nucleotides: TGTGCCAGCAGCTTAACGCCTAGCGGGGTGAGCTCCTACGAGCAGTACTTC.

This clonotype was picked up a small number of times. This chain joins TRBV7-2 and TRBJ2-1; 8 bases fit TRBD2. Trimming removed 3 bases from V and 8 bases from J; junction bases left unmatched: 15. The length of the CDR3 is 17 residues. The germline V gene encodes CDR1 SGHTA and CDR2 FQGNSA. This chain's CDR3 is CASSLPGSSGAGDEQFF. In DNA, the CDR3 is TGTGCCAGCAGCTTGCCGGGGAGTAGCGGGGCGGGGGATGAGCAGTTCTTC.

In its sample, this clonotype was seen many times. The CDR3 DNA follows: TGCAGTGCTAAGGACAGAACCCAAGAGACCCAGTACTTC. Translating it yields CSAKDRTQETQYF. The chain carries TRBV20-1 and TRBJ2-5; perhaps TRBD1 as D (6 bases). This CDR3 is built from 13 residues. CDR1 and CDR2 from the germline V gene are DFQATT and SNEGSKA (reference sequence). V lost 4 bases and J lost 1, with 10 bases in between.

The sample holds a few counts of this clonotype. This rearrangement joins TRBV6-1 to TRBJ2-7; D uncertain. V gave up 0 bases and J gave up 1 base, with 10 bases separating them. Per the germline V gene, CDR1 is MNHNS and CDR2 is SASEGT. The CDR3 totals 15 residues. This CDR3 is CASSEASIISYEQYF. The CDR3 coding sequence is TGTGCCAGCAGTGAAGCCAGCATTATTTCCTACGAGCAGTACTTC.

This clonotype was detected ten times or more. The CDR3 nucleotides are TGTGCCAGCAGCGTAGCGTCGAGGGTAAGGGCCTACGAGCAGTACTTC. Its translation is CASSVASRVRAYEQYF. This sequence joins TRBV9 and TRBJ2-7; tentative D call: TRBD2 (5 bases). This CDR3 has 16 residues. Germline V gives CDR1 SGDLS, CDR2 YYNGEE. V lost 0 bases to trimming and J lost 2 bases, with 15 bases between them.

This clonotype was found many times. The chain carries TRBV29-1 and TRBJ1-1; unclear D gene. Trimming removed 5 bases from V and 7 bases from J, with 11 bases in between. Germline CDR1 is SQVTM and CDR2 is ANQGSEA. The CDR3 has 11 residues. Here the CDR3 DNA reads TGCAGCGTTTTCCTTAGAGTTGAAGCTTTCTTT. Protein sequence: CSVFLRVEAFF. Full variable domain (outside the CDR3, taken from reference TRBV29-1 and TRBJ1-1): SAVISQKPSRDICQRGTSLTIQCQVDSQVTMMFWYRQQPGQSLTLIATANQGSEATYESGFVIDKFPISRPNLTFSTLTVSNMSPEDSSIYLCSVFLRVEAFFGQGTRLTVV.

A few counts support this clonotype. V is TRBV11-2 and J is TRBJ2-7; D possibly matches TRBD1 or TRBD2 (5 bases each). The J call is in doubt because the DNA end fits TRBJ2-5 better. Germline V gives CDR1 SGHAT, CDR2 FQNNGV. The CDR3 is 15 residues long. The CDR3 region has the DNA TGTGCCAGCAGCTTAGGAGGGGCGCTAGGTCAGACCCAGTACTTC. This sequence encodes CASSLGGALGQTQYF.

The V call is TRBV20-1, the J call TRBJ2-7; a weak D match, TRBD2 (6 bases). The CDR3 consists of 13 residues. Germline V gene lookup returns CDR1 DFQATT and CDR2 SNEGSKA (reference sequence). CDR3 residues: CSATTGKEGEQYF. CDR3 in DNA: TGCAGCGCAACGACGGGAAAGGAGGGCGAGCAGTACTTC.

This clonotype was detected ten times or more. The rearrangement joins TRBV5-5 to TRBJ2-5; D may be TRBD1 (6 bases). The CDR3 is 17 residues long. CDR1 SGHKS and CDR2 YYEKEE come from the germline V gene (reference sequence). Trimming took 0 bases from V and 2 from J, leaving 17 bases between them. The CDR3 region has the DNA TGTGCCAGCAGCTTGGACAGGGAGCCATGGGTTCAAGAGACCCAGTACTTC. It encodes CASSLDREPWVQETQYF.